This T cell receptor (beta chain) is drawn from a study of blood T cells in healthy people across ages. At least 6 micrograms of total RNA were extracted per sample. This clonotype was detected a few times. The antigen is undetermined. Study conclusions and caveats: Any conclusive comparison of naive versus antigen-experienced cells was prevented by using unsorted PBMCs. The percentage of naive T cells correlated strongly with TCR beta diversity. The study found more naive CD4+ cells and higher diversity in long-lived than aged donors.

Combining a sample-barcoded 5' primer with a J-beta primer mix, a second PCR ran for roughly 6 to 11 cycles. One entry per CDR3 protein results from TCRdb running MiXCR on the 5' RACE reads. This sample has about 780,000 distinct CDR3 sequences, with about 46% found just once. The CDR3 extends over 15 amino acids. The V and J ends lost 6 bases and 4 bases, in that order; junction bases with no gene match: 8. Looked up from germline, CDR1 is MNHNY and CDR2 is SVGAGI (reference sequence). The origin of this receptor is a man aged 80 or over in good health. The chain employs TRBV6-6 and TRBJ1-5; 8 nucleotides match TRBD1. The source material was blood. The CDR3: CASRSQGVANQPQHF. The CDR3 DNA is TGTGCCAGCAGGTCACAGGGGGTTGCAAATCAGCCCCAGCATTTT.